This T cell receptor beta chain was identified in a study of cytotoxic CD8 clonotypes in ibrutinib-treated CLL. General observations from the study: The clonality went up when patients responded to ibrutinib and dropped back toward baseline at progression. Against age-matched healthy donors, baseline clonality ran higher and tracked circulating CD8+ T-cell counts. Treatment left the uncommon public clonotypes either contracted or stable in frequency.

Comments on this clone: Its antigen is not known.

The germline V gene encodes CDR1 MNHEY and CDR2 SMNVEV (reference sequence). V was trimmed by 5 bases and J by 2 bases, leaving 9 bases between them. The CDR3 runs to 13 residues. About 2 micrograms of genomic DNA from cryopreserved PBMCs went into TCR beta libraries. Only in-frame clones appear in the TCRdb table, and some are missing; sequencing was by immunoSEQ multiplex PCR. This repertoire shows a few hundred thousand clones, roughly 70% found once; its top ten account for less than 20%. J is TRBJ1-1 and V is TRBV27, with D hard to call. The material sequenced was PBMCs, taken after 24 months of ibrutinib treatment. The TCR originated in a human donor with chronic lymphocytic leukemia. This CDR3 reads CASSIGLNTEAFF. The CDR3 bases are TGTGCCAGCAGTATTGGACTCAACACTGAAGCTTTCTTT.